This T cell receptor (beta chain) came from a study of OX40 agonist ivuxolimab in advanced cancers. Looking at the study overall: Ivuxolimab was a fully human IgG2 agonistic monoclonal antibody targeting the costimulatory receptor OX40 (CD134). Intravenous ivuxolimab was administered to patients every 2 weeks at six dose levels: 0.01, 0.1, 0.3, 1.5, 3 and 10 mg/kg. Among the 52 dose-escalation patients, around 20 had hepatocellular carcinoma, 15 or so melanoma, 9 renal cell carcinoma and 9 head and neck cancer. In the dose-escalation cohort, approximately 82% of patients were male, and the mean age was approximately 60 years, with a range of roughly 23 to 85. Patients were allowed to have had prior anti-PD-1, anti-PD-L1 or anti-CTLA-4 therapy, and 40% to 45% of the dose-escalation patients had previously received checkpoint inhibitors. Partial responses were achieved by three dose-escalation patients, of whom one had hepatocellular carcinoma and two had cutaneous melanoma. The purpose of peripheral TCRbeta sequencing was to test whether ivuxolimab changed TCR sequence diversity and led to clonal T-cell expansion. The paper reports the monotherapy dose-escalation portion (N of about 50 patients) of the phase I ivuxolimab trial.

Patients with autoimmune disease history or receiving systemic immunosuppression were excluded from the trial. In every dose cohort, peripheral blood was drawn for TCR sequencing at baseline, cycle 4 day 1, and cycle 7 day 1. The samples were taken from a phase I, first-in-human, multicenter, open-label dose-escalation trial of ivuxolimab. Adults with locally advanced or metastatic head and neck squamous cell, hepatocellular, melanoma or renal cell carcinoma were enrolled in the trial. Before TCR sequencing, CD4+ T cells and CD8+ T cells from peripheral blood were sorted into separate populations. What the authors observed across the whole study: Antigen specificity was not determined for the clonally expanded peripheral T cells. In partial responders in the 0.1-3.0 mg/kg groups, normalized peripheral clonal expansion was found to be among the lowest, especially among CD8+ T cells. Low levels of normalized T-cell clonal expansion were also shown by some nonresponding patients. At doses of 0.1 to 3.0 mg/kg, clonal expansion of both CD4+ and CD8+ blood T cells was observed from baseline to week 6. After ivuxolimab, expanded clones were on average more numerous among CD8+ T cells than among CD4+ T cells.

Note on this clone: Which antigen it targets is not known. No base quality information exists; no much larger clone differs at one position.

To sequence the TCRbeta CDR3 region, genomic DNA was isolated from the sorted cells. The immunoSEQ Assay was used for sequencing of TCRbeta CDR3 regions. Held by TCRdb, this immuneACCESS table contains in-frame sequences only and omits some clones. Under half of the omission traces to an unresolved V gene where checked; the cause of the rest is unknown. The sample contains some 41,000 clones, 70% to 90% of them found a single time. The ten top clones hold 13% of the sample. Looking up the germline V gene yields CDR1 SGHTA and CDR2 FQGNSA. Reading from cysteine to phenylalanine, the CDR3 counts 13 amino acids. Only CDR3 DNA is held: 39 bases, read in frame from base 1. Unmatched junction bases come to 4, with V trimmed by 1 base and J by 8 bases.

The material was CD4+ or CD8+ T cells sorted from blood, obtained in a trial of the OX40 agonist ivuxolimab. The source is an adult with an advanced solid tumor such as melanoma, head and neck, liver or kidney cancer. The chain is encoded by TRBV7-2 joined to TRBJ1-1, with TRBD1 matching 7 junction bases. At the DNA level, the sequence is TGTGCCAGCAGCTTAGGAGGGGGCAGGGAAGCTTTCTTT. Its translation is CASSLGGGREAFF.